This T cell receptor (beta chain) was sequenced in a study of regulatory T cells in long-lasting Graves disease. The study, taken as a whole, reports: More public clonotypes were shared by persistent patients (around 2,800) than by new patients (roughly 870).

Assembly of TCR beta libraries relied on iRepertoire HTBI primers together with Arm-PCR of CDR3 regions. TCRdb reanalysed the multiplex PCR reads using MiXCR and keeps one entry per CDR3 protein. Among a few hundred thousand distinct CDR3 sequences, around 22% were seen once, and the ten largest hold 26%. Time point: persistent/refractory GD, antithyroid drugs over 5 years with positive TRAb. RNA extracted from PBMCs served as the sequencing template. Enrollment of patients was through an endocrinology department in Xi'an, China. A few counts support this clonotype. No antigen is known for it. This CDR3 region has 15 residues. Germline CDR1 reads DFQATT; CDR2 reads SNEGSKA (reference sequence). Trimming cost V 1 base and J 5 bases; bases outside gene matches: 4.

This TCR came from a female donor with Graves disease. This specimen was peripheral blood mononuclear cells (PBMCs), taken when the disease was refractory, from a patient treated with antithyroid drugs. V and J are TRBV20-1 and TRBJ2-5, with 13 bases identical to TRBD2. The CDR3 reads CSARGTSGSLETQYF. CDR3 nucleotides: TGCAGTGCTAGAGGGACTAGCGGGAGCCTGGAGACCCAGTACTTC.